This TCR beta chain was observed in a study of early T cells in non-severe SARS-CoV-2 infection. Germline CDR1 is LGHDT and CDR2 is YNNKEL (reference sequence). Deletions cut 4 bases from V and 5 bases from J, with 12 bases between. CDR3 size: 14 residues. TCRdb recomputed calls from the 5' RACE reads with MiXCR, one row per CDR3 protein. The sample shows 100,000 to 150,000 distinct CDR3 sequences, under 15% of them seen only once. This clonotype was counted a few times. Its antigen is currently unknown. Study outcomes and limitations: Database matching using VDJdb favored anti-spike CD8 responses, with private and CD4 specificities left missing.

The V call is TRBV3-1, the J call TRBJ2-1; D is uncertain. The sequence was obtained from an adult who was a healthcare worker with PCR-confirmed SARS-CoV-2 infection or an uninfected control (not recorded which). The sequenced sample was whole blood. CDR3 nucleotide sequence: TGTGCCAGCAGCCTTTTGAGACGAAACAATGAGCAGTTCTTC. Translated, it gives CASSLLRRNNEQFF.